This entry describes one TCR beta chain. This entry comes from a study of cytomegalovirus exposure and HLA in healthy donors. 13 Jbeta primers and 60 Vbeta primers were used for the PCR. Some clones are missing from TCRdb's copy, which holds only in-frame ones; the method was immunoSEQ multiplex PCR. The sample consists of about 150,000 clones, over 70% of them appearing once. This TCR derives from a woman between 40 and 55 years old in good health and CMV-seronegative. The sample taken for sequencing was PBMCs.

The CDR3: CASSLTTGGLNEKLFF. As DNA, the CDR3 is TGTGCCAGCAGCTTGACTACAGGGGGCCTTAATGAAAAACTGTTTTTT. The rearrangement uses TRBV5-4 and TRBJ1-4, with 9 bases identical to TRBD1. From germline, CDR1 is SGHNT and CDR2 YYREEE (reference sequence). The CDR3 totals 16 residues. With V trimmed by 1 base and J by 4 bases, 5 bases remained unmatched.